This section outlines one TCR beta chain sequence together with its context. Which antigen it targets is not known. Base qualities were left out, and no much larger clone turns up one base away. The data originate from a study of radiotherapy plus CTLA-4 blockade in lung cancer (dated 2018 in TCRdb). Describing the broader study: Among the enrolled patients, about 19% had an objective response, and about 30% reached disease control. The investigation overall reported the following: Increased serum interferon-beta after radiation, together with early dynamic changes in blood T cell clones, were reported to be the strongest predictors of response. TCR clones derived from tumors expanded in peripheral blood after treatment with radiotherapy and ipilimumab.

The study tested focal radiation therapy combined with CTLA-4 blockade (ipilimumab) in patients with chemo-refractory metastatic non-small-cell lung cancer. Receptor libraries were prepared by the immunoSEQ multiplex PCR assay. What TCRdb holds here is the immuneACCESS table cut down to in-frame rearrangements. Part of the clones is not present; checked against another copy, under half of the missing clones reflect an unresolved V gene, and the others are unexplained. This sample holds about 49,000 clones; around 76% were observed only once. The ten largest make up more than 9.5% of the sample. Spanning cysteine to phenylalanine, the CDR3 consists of 16 amino acids. Only the CDR3 part of the read is kept: 48 bases, read in frame from the first base. V is trimmed back by 4 bases and J by 4 bases, and the junction contains 10 bases that no gene match accounts for. The germline V gene yields LGHNA for CDR1 and YNFKEQ for CDR2.

The TCR comes from a human donor with non-small cell lung cancer who had stable disease on radiotherapy plus ipilimumab. The input for sequencing was peripheral blood, taken from a patient treated with radiotherapy plus ipilimumab. Here the chain combines TRBV4-2 and TRBJ2-5; TRBD2 fits 9 bases in the junction. CDR3 region: CASSPSGAGGSETQYF. At the DNA level, the sequence is TGTGCCAGCAGCCCGTCCGGAGCGGGGGGATCAGAGACCCAGTACTTC.